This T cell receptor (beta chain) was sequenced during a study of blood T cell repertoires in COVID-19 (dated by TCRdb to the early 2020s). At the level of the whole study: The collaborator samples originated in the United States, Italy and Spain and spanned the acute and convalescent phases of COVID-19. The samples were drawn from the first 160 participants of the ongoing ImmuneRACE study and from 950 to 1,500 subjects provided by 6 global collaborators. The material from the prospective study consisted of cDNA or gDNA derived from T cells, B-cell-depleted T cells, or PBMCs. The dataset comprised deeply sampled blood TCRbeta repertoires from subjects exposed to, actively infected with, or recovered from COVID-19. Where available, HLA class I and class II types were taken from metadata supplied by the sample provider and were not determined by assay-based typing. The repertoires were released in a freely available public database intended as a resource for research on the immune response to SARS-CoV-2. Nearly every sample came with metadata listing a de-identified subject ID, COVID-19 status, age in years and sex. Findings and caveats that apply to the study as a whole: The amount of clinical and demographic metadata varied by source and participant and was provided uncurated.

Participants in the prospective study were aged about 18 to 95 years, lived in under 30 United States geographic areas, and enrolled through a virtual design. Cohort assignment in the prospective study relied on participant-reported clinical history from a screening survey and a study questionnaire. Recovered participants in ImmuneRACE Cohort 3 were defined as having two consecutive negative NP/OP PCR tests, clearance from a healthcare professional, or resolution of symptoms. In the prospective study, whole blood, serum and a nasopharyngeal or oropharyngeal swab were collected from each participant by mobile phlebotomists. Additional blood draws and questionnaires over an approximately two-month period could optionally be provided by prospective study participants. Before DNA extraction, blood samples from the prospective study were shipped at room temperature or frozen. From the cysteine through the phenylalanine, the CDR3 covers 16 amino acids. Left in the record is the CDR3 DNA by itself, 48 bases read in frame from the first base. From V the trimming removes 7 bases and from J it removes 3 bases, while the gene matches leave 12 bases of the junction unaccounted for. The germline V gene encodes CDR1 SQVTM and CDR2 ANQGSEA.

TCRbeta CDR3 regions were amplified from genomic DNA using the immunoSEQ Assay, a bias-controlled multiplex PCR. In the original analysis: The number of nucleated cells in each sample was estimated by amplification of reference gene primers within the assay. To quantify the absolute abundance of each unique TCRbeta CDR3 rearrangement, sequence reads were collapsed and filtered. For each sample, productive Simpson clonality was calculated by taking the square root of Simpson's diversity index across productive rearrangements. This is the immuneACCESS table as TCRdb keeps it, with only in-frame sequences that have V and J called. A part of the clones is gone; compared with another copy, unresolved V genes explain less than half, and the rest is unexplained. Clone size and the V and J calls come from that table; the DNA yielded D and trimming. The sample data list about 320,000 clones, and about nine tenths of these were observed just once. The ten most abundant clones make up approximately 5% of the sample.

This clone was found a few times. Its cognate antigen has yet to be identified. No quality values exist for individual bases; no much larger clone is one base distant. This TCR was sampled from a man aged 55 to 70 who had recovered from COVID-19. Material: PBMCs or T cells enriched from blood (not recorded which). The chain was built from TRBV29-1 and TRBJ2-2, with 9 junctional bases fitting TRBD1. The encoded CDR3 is CSASGQGSGDTGELFF. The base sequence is TGCAGCGCCTCAGGACAGGGGAGTGGGGACACCGGGGAGCTGTTTTTT.